This is a list of T cell receptor beta chains from one sample in a study of T-cell memory formation after mild COVID-19. TCRdb analysed the 5' RACE reads with MiXCR anew, one entry per CDR3 protein. The sample carries some 410,000 distinct CDR3 sequences, 20% to 30% recorded once. The specimen sequenced was PBMCs or a T cell subset sorted from them (not recorded which). These TCRs come from an adult woman who had mild COVID-19 (a few samples of this study predate the infection). Cell type and time point are not known. The CDR3 runs from the conserved cysteine through the conserved F or W. D genes are given only for firm matches. The size of a clone is reported for some rows only, either as once, few or many, or as a class for expanded clones.

v_gene: TRBV5-1; d_gene: .; j_gene: TRBJ1-4; abundance: .; CDR3nt: TGCGCCAGCAGCTTGGGAAGAGGGACCGCAACTAATGAAAAACTGTTTTTT; CDR3aa: CASSLGRGTATNEKLFF
v_gene: TRBV5-1; d_gene: .; j_gene: TRBJ1-1; abundance: .; CDR3nt: TGCGCCAGCAGCCACAAACAGGGTGTGAACACTGAAGCTTTCTTT; CDR3aa: CASSHKQGVNTEAFF
v_gene: TRBV18; d_gene: .; j_gene: TRBJ2-7; abundance: few; CDR3nt: TGTGCCAGCTCACCATCGTATAACGGAGCCTACGAGCAGTACTTC; CDR3aa: CASSPSYNGAYEQYF
v_gene: TRBV12-3/TRBV12-4; d_gene: .; j_gene: TRBJ1-3; abundance: .; CDR3nt: TGTGCCAGCAGTTTAAGGGGGGGACCCGGAAACACCATATATTTT; CDR3aa: CASSLRGGPGNTIYF
v_gene: TRBV7-8; d_gene: .; j_gene: TRBJ1-2; abundance: .; CDR3nt: TGTGCCAGCAGCCGAGAAAGCAGTTATGGCTACACCTTC; CDR3aa: CASSRESSYGYTF
v_gene: TRBV15; d_gene: .; j_gene: TRBJ2-7; abundance: few; CDR3nt: TGTGCCACCAGCAGAGGATTCGGGAGCTCCTACGAGCAGTACTTC; CDR3aa: CATSRGFGSSYEQYF
v_gene: TRBV2; d_gene: .; j_gene: TRBJ2-1; abundance: .; CDR3nt: TGTGCCAGCAGTGATGAGGGATACAATGAGCAGTTCTTC; CDR3aa: CASSDEGYNEQFF
v_gene: TRBV4-1; d_gene: .; j_gene: TRBJ2-1; abundance: .; CDR3nt: TGCGCCAGCAGCCAGCTAGTGAAGGGAAATGAGCAGTTCTTC; CDR3aa: CASSQLVKGNEQFF
v_gene: TRBV5-1; d_gene: .; j_gene: TRBJ1-1; abundance: few; CDR3nt: TGCGCCAGCAGCTTTAACGAGAACACTGAAGCTTTCTTT; CDR3aa: CASSFNENTEAFF
v_gene: TRBV2; d_gene: TRBD1; j_gene: TRBJ2-7; abundance: few; CDR3nt: TGTGCCAGCAGCGAGGACAGGGGGTCCTACGAGCAGTACTTC; CDR3aa: CASSEDRGSYEQYF
v_gene: TRBV28; d_gene: TRBD2; j_gene: TRBJ2-7; abundance: .; CDR3nt: TGTGCCAGCAGCCTACGACTAGCGGGAGGGTCCTACGAGCAGTACTTC; CDR3aa: CASSLRLAGGSYEQYF
v_gene: TRBV25-1; d_gene: .; j_gene: TRBJ2-7; abundance: few; CDR3nt: TGTGCCAGCGGTCTTGGAGATGCCTACGAGCAGTACTTC; CDR3aa: CASGLGDAYEQYF
v_gene: TRBV15; d_gene: .; j_gene: TRBJ1-2; abundance: .; CDR3nt: TGTGCCACCAGCAGAGCGGGATTAAACGATGGCTACACCTTC; CDR3aa: CATSRAGLNDGYTF
v_gene: TRBV7-3; d_gene: .; j_gene: TRBJ2-1; abundance: .; CDR3nt: TGTGCCAGCAGTTCAGACCCCGGCAGAGAGCAGTTCTTC; CDR3aa: CASSSDPGREQFF
v_gene: TRBV7-3; d_gene: .; j_gene: TRBJ2-5; abundance: .; CDR3nt: TGTGCCAGCAGCTTTCTGGCTAAAGAGACCCAGTACTTC; CDR3aa: CASSFLAKETQYF
v_gene: TRBV5-1; d_gene: .; j_gene: TRBJ1-1; abundance: .; CDR3nt: TGCGCCAGCAGCGGGACCCAGCGTGTATATACTGAAGCTTTCTTT; CDR3aa: CASSGTQRVYTEAFF
v_gene: TRBV7-2; d_gene: .; j_gene: TRBJ2-3; abundance: few; CDR3nt: TGTGCCAGCAGCTTCGATGCGGGGGCCCCTGACACGCAGTATTTT; CDR3aa: CASSFDAGAPDTQYF
v_gene: TRBV5-6; d_gene: .; j_gene: TRBJ1-1; abundance: few; CDR3nt: TGTGCCAGCAGTTTTATAGCCGGGGAGCTGAACACTGAAGCTTTCTTT; CDR3aa: CASSFIAGELNTEAFF
v_gene: TRBV7-9; d_gene: .; j_gene: TRBJ1-1; abundance: once; CDR3nt: TGTGCCAGCAGCCCAATTCCAGTGGACCTCGAAGCTTTCTTT; CDR3aa: CASSPIPVDLEAFF
v_gene: TRBV11-2; d_gene: .; j_gene: TRBJ2-2; abundance: .; CDR3nt: TGTGCCAGCAGCTTCCAGGGACCGATGCTTTCGAACACCGGGGAGCTGTTTTTT; CDR3aa: CASSFQGPMLSNTGELFF
v_gene: TRBV6-5; d_gene: .; j_gene: TRBJ2-7; abundance: once; CDR3nt: TGTGCCAGCAGTTACGCGGGGATTGGCGAGCAGTACTTC; CDR3aa: CASSYAGIGEQYF
v_gene: TRBV7-6; d_gene: TRBD2; j_gene: TRBJ2-2; abundance: few; CDR3nt: TGTGCCAGCAGCTTAGTGGCGGGGGGACACACCGGGGAGCTGTTTTTT; CDR3aa: CASSLVAGGHTGELFF